Below are 18 T cell receptor beta chains sequenced from a single sample in a study of cytomegalovirus exposure and HLA in healthy donors. The PCR ran on 60 Vbeta and 13 Jbeta primers. The method was immunoSEQ multiplex PCR; TCRdb's version includes in-frame clones alone and lacks a portion of them. The sample holds tens of thousands of clones, around 80% seen once. The sample comprised PBMCs. The origin of the receptors is a woman aged 45 to 65 in good health and CMV-seropositive.

Turning to this clone: The junction shows a germline mismatch at one end, possibly a read error. The chain links TRBV7-9 to TRBJ1-6; tentatively, D is TRBD1 (6 bases). Germline V gene data show CDR1 as SEHNR and CDR2 as FQNEAQ (reference sequence). The CDR3 totals 12 residues. The CDR3 spells CSSSQGNSPLHF. The CDR3 DNA sequence: TGTTCCAGCAGTCAGGGGAATTCACCCCTCCACTTT.

Turning to this clone: A junction end diverges from the germline sequence, so it may reflect a read error. The chain employs TRBV7-9 and TRBJ2-2; D may be TRBD1 (6 bases). The CDR3 has 14 residues. Germline V CDR1 and CDR2: SEHNR, FQNEAQ (reference sequence). The CDR3 coding sequence is TGTTCCAGCAGGCAAGGGGGTGGCACCGGGGAGCTGTTTTTT. It yields the protein CSSRQGGGTGELFF.

The chain joins TRBV5-1 to TRBJ2-7; D not resolved. The CDR3 has 13 residues. Germline loops: CDR1 SGHRS, CDR2 YFSETQ. With 2 bases removed from V and 0 bases from J, the gap between germline ends came to 6 bases. The CDR3 loop is CASSLTSSYEQYF. Written as DNA, the CDR3 is TGCGCCAGCAGCTTAACCAGCTCCTACGAGCAGTACTTC. Combining the CDR3 with reference TRBV5-1 and TRBJ2-7 gives the whole variable domain KAGVTQTPRYLIKTRGQQVTLSCSPISGHRSVSWYQQTPGQGLQFLFEYFSETQRNKGNFPGRFSGRQFSNSRSEMNVSTLELGDSALYLCASSLTSSYEQYFGPGTRLTVT.

This clone was observed a few times. The J gene is TRBJ1-3, the V gene TRBV6-1; D is perhaps TRBD1 (6 bases). Germline loops: CDR1 MNHNS, CDR2 SASEGT. The CDR3 runs to 16 residues. Trimming removed 4 bases from V and 4 bases from J, with 17 bases in between. In DNA form, the CDR3 reads TGTGCCAGCAGTGGGCCGGGGATCAGGGGAGGAAACACCATATATTTT. This codes for CASSGPGIRGGNTIYF.

This clone was counted only a few times. V and J are TRBV6-1 and TRBJ1-1; D gene uncertain. Trimming shortened V by 6 bases and J by 3 bases, and 11 bases separated the two germline ends. The CDR3 covers 13 residues. Germline CDR1 reads MNHNS; CDR2 reads SASEGT. In nucleotides, the CDR3 is TGTGCCAGCAGAGTGGCGAGGGACACTGAAGCTTTCTTT. Its translation: CASRVARDTEAFF.

This chain joins TRBV7-8 and TRBJ2-3, with 9 bases matching TRBD1. This CDR3 is 15 amino acids long. V was pared by 4 bases and J by 5 bases, with 7 bases of the junction left unmatched. The germline gives CDR1 SGHVS, CDR2 FQNEAQ. CDR3 residues: CASSSGTGIRDTQYF. In nucleotides, the CDR3 is TGTGCCAGCAGCTCCGGGACAGGGATCAGAGATACGCAGTATTTT.

The rearrangement uses TRBV7-9 and TRBJ1-4; 7 positions match TRBD1. The germline V gene has CDR1 SEHNR and CDR2 FQNEAQ (reference sequence). The CDR3 totals 15 residues. Trimming took 0 bases from V and 5 from J; bases not matched to a gene: 3. CDR3 protein: CASSLAGTANEKLFF. Written as DNA, the CDR3 is TGTGCCAGCAGCTTAGCCGGGACAGCGAATGAAAAACTGTTTTTT. The entire variable domain, with the rest obtained from reference TRBV7-9 and TRBJ1-4, is as follows: DTGVSQNPRHKITKRGQNVTFRCDPISEHNRLYWYRQTLGQGPEFLTYFQNEAQLEKSRLLSDRFSAERPKGSFSTLEIQRTEQGDSAMYLCASSLAGTANEKLFFGSGTQLSVL.

Comment on this clone: Other DNA sequences in this specimen translate into the identical CDR3. The genes are TRBV27 and TRBJ2-1; TRBD1 matches 10 bases. CDR1 and CDR2 from the germline V gene are MNHEY and SMNVEV (reference sequence). J was trimmed by 7 bases and V by 1 base; bases with no gene match: 4. The CDR3 has 15 residues. CDR3 in amino acids: CASSLWTGGRNEQFF. CDR3 DNA: TGTGCCAGCAGTTTATGGACAGGGGGGAGGAATGAGCAGTTCTTC.

V gene TRBV4-1 combines with J gene TRBJ1-2; 7 nucleotides agree with TRBD1. The CDR3 has 17 residues. The V segment lost 2 bases and the J segment 2 bases; nucleotides outside the gene matches: 11. Germline-derived CDR1 and CDR2 are MGHRA and YSYEKL. The CDR3 region is CASSQPLPDRTNYGYTF. In DNA form, the CDR3 reads TGCGCCAGCAGCCAACCCCTACCGGACAGGACGAACTATGGCTACACCTTC.

Details on this clone: Other DNA sequences in the same sample also yield this CDR3. V is TRBV2 and J is TRBJ1-5, with 11 bases lining up with TRBD1. The germline V gene has CDR1 SNHLY and CDR2 FYNNEI. With V trimmed by 3 bases and J by 4 bases, 2 bases remained unmatched. This CDR3 is 15 amino acids long. The DNA for the CDR3 is TGTGCCAGCAGTGAGGGGACAGGGGGAAATCAGCCCCAGCATTTT. Translating gives CASSEGTGGNQPQHF.

The count of this clone is one. V and J are TRBV5-1 and TRBJ1-1; TRBD1 is a possible D gene (6 bases). V gave up 4 bases and J gave up 1 base, with 14 bases separating them. CDR3 size: 15 residues. The germline V gene has CDR1 SGHRS and CDR2 YFSETQ. The CDR3 region has the DNA TGCGCCAGCAGCCTCCAGGGGCTAAGGAACACTGAAGCTTTCTTT. Translation gives CASSLQGLRNTEAFF.

The chain links TRBV30 to TRBJ2-5; 9 bases line up with TRBD2. The ends lost 4 bases at V and 4 bases at J; junction bases unmatched: 4. CDR1 is GTSNPN, CDR2 SVGIG, per germline (reference sequence). This CDR3 comprises 13 residues. The CDR3 DNA is TGTGCCTGGAATAGGGGACTAGCAGAGACCCAGTACTTC. Translation gives CAWNRGLAETQYF.

This clone was observed a handful of times. The CDR3 protein is CAISGPNRGHTEAFF. Here the CDR3 DNA reads TGTGCCATCAGTGGCCCGAACAGGGGGCACACTGAAGCTTTCTTT. This chain connects TRBV10-3 to TRBJ1-1; 9 bases match TRBD1. J was trimmed by 3 bases and V by 4 bases; bases with no gene match: 6. Germline CDR1 reads ENHRY; CDR2 reads SYGVKD. The CDR3 loop spans 15 amino acids.

This clone was detected once. The rearrangement links TRBV7-8 to TRBJ1-1, with D perhaps TRBD1 (5 bases). There are 13 residues in the CDR3. The germline V and J ends were trimmed by 6 bases and 1 base, with 9 bases remaining between them. Germline assignment: CDR1 SGHVS and CDR2 FQNEAQ. CDR3 in DNA: TGTGCCAGCAGATTGGACAAGAACACTGAAGCTTTCTTT. Translated: CASRLDKNTEAFF.

V usage is TRBV5-1 and J usage is TRBJ2-5; D is possibly TRBD1 (5 bases). From germline, CDR1 is SGHRS and CDR2 YFSETQ. Trimming pared 7 bases from V and 0 bases from J, leaving 10 bases between. The CDR3 is made up of 13 amino acids. CDR3 protein: CASQQDNQETQYF. The CDR3 DNA follows: TGCGCCAGCCAACAGGACAACCAAGAGACCCAGTACTTC.

The rearrangement joins TRBV23-1 to TRBJ1-6, with D unclear. TRBV23-1 is filed as an ORF, its function uncertain. V lost 5 bases and J lost 8, with 13 bases in between. The CDR3 is made up of 14 amino acids. The CDR3 loop reads CASSNKVPYSPLHF. DNA for the CDR3: TGCGCCAGCAGTAACAAAGTCCCGTATTCACCCCTCCACTTT.

This sequence joins TRBV10-3 and TRBJ2-7; TRBD2 might be the D (5 bases). This CDR3 region has 11 residues. CDR1 and CDR2 from the germline V gene are ENHRY and SYGVKD. V was cut by 9 bases and J by 6 bases, with 12 bases left in between. CDR3 coding DNA: TGTGCCATGGGGAGACTTTCCGAGCAGTACTTC. Its protein is CAMGRLSEQYF.

The rearrangement uses TRBV5-4 and TRBJ2-5; 8 nucleotides align to TRBD2. The germline V gene encodes CDR1 SGHNT and CDR2 YYREEE (reference sequence). Trimming took 2 bases from V and 4 from J; bases not matched to a gene: 10. This CDR3 contains 16 residues. CDR3 region: CASSLSGGLRGETQYF. The CDR3 nucleotides are TGTGCCAGCAGCTTAAGCGGGGGTTTAAGGGGAGAGACCCAGTACTTC.